The 27 T cell receptor beta chains in this list originate from one sample, sequenced in a study of cytomegalovirus exposure and HLA in healthy donors. PCR used 60 Vbeta primers and 13 Jbeta primers. Libraries were prepared by immunoSEQ multiplex PCR; TCRdb keeps only in-frame clonotypes and omits some of them. The sample holds fewer than 45,000 clones, about 70% seen once. Sequencing was done on a sample of PBMCs. These receptors all come from a man between 40 and 49 years old in good health and CMV-seronegative.

This rearrangement joins TRBV6-1 to TRBJ1-1, with 7 bases lining up with TRBD1. Per germline, CDR1 MNHNS and CDR2 SASEGT. J lost 2 bases, V lost 2 bases, and 2 bases had no gene match. The CDR3 runs to 14 residues. For the CDR3, the DNA is TGTGCCAGCAGTGAACAGGGGGTAAACACTGAAGCTTTCTTT. Residues: CASSEQGVNTEAFF.

This chain connects TRBV4-2 to TRBJ2-1; TRBD2 matches 8 bases. The germline CDR1 and CDR2 sequences are LGHNA and YNFKEQ. V was clipped by 0 bases and J by 7 bases; unmatched bases: 14. The CDR3 has 18 amino acids. The CDR3 bases are TGTGCCAGCAGCCAAGATACCTCGATCCTAGCGGGTTATAATGAGCAGTTCTTC. This codes for CASSQDTSILAGYNEQFF.

This clone was seen only once. This sequence joins TRBV15 and TRBJ1-5; a weak D match, TRBD1 (5 bases). CDR1 LNHNV and CDR2 YYDKDF come from the germline V gene (reference sequence). Trimming cost V 4 bases and J 1 base, with 11 bases left between them. This CDR3 is built from 15 residues. The CDR3 spells CATSTRDWSNQPQHF. The DNA for the CDR3 is TGTGCCACCAGCACCAGGGATTGGAGCAATCAGCCCCAGCATTTT.

This sequence joins TRBV7-6 and TRBJ2-2; 9 bases map to TRBD1. Per germline, CDR1 SGHVS and CDR2 FNYEAQ. This CDR3 has 14 amino acids. V shed 4 bases, J shed 7 bases, and the junction held 4 bases outside the gene matches. The CDR3 sequence: CASSSGTGNGELFF. The CDR3 DNA reads TGTGCCAGCAGCTCCGGGACAGGGAACGGGGAGCTGTTTTTT.

This clone came up once. The V call is TRBV30, the J call TRBJ2-5, with 9 bases identical to TRBD2. In germline, CDR1 is GTSNPN, CDR2 SVGIG (reference sequence). V lost 0 bases and J lost 1; bases outside the gene matches: 6. The CDR3 has 16 residues. CDR3 protein: CAWSVGASGIQETQYF. DNA of the CDR3: TGTGCCTGGAGTGTTGGGGCTAGCGGGATCCAAGAGACCCAGTACTTC.

This clone was seen only a few times. The chain links TRBV4-2 to TRBJ2-5, with TRBD2 matching over 16 bases. Per germline, CDR1 LGHNA and CDR2 YNFKEQ. The CDR3 is made up of 22 amino acids. J gave up 4 bases and V 0 bases, and 17 bases lay outside the gene matches. Here the CDR3 reads CASSQDNSFGTSGGAKRETQYF. CDR3 nucleotide sequence: TGTGCCAGCAGCCAAGATAATTCTTTTGGGACTAGCGGGGGGGCGAAGCGAGAGACCCAGTACTTC.

In its sample, this clone was seen once. The rearrangement joins TRBV29-1 to TRBJ1-5; 7 bases are shared with TRBD1. CDR1 and CDR2 (germline): SQVTM, ANQGSEA. CDR3 size: 13 residues. V was pared by 4 bases and J by 2 bases, with 2 bases of the junction left unmatched. CDR3 amino acids: CSVGQGGNQPQHF. CDR3 nucleotide sequence: TGCAGCGTTGGTCAGGGGGGCAATCAGCCCCAGCATTTT. The full variable domain, rest sourced from reference TRBV29-1 and TRBJ1-5, is SAVISQKPSRDICQRGTSLTIQCQVDSQVTMMFWYRQQPGQSLTLIATANQGSEATYESGFVIDKFPISRPNLTFSTLTVSNMSPEDSSIYLCSVGQGGNQPQHFGDGTRLSIL.

This clone showed up just a few times. The chain combines TRBV11-2 with TRBJ2-1, with D maybe TRBD2 (5 bases). The V gene lost 5 bases and the J gene lost 5 bases, with 10 bases spanning the gap. The CDR3 covers 13 residues. Germline V CDR1 and CDR2: SGHAT, FQNNGV. CDR3 protein: CASSTGNNNEQFF. CDR3 coding DNA: TGTGCCAGCAGCACCGGGAACAACAATGAGCAGTTCTTC.

The V call is TRBV9, the J call TRBJ2-6; 8 nucleotides agree with TRBD2. CDR1 and CDR2 (germline): SGDLS, YYNGEE. This CDR3 contains 18 residues. The trim removed 3 bases at V and 0 bases at J, leaving 8 bases unmatched. CDR3: CASSAPSGGGSGANVLTF. The CDR3 nucleotides read TGTGCCAGCAGCGCGCCCTCGGGAGGGGGCTCTGGGGCCAACGTCCTGACTTTC.

This clone was counted between two and nine times. V usage is TRBV5-6 and J usage is TRBJ2-5, with a weak D call TRBD2 (5 bases). Germline lookup yields CDR1 SGHDT and CDR2 YYEEEE. V lost 0 bases and J 5 bases, leaving 11 bases between the germline ends. This CDR3 region has 14 residues. The DNA for the CDR3 is TGTGCCAGCAGCTTGGGACGGCGGGTGGAGACCCAGTACTTC. It specifies CASSLGRRVETQYF.

This clone came up a few times. CDR3 bases: TGTGCCAGCAGTGACGGGACAGGTGGGAATTCACCCCTCCACTTT. Residues: CASSDGTGGNSPLHF. This rearrangement joins TRBV6-4 to TRBJ1-6; 8 bases are a match to TRBD1. J gave up 7 bases and V 2 bases, and 4 bases lay outside the gene matches. Germline V gene lookup returns CDR1 MRHNA and CDR2 SNTAGT. The CDR3 spans 15 residues.

This clone was observed a handful of times. The J gene is TRBJ1-2, the V gene TRBV2; D might be TRBD1 (5 bases). The CDR3 runs 13 residues. CDR1 SNHLY and CDR2 FYNNEI come from the germline V gene. V gave up 3 bases and J gave up 8 bases, with 13 bases separating them. CDR3 protein: CASSDRVVSGYTF. In nucleotides, the CDR3 is TGTGCCAGCAGTGACAGGGTGGTTTCCGGCTACACCTTC. The variable domain in full, with the rest retrieved from reference TRBV2 and TRBJ1-2, is EPEVTQTPSHQVTQMGQEVILRCVPISNHLYFYWYRQILGQKVEFLVSFYNNEISEKSEIFDDQFSVERPDGSNFTLKIRSTKLEDSAMYFCASSDRVVSGYTFGSGTRLTVV.

The chain employs TRBV6-5 and TRBJ1-2; D not resolved. With 4 bases removed from V and 4 bases from J, the gap between germline ends came to 19 bases. CDR1 is MNHEY and CDR2 is SVGAGI in the germline V gene. The CDR3 totals 16 residues. The CDR3 loop reads CASSLYPDQRGYGYTF. The CDR3 DNA reads TGTGCCAGCAGTTTATACCCAGACCAGAGAGGCTATGGCTACACCTTC.

CDR3 sequence: CASSRTGVNYGYTF. The CDR3 DNA reads as TGTGCCAGCAGCCGGACGGGGGTTAACTATGGCTACACCTTC. This chain links TRBV6-5 with TRBJ1-2; TRBD1 might be the D (5 bases). CDR1 is MNHEY and CDR2 is SVGAGI in the germline V gene. Trimming cost V 6 bases and J 1 base, with 12 bases left between them. The CDR3 has 14 residues.

This sequence joins TRBV9 and TRBJ2-1; D gene uncertain. The germline V gene encodes CDR1 SGDLS and CDR2 YYNGEE. The V end was cut by 2 bases, the J end by 0 bases, with 12 bases between. The CDR3 runs to 16 residues. CDR3: CASSVQAPSSYNEQFF. In DNA, the CDR3 is TGTGCCAGCAGCGTTCAAGCGCCAAGCTCCTACAATGAGCAGTTCTTC.

The gene calls are TRBV5-6 and TRBJ1-2; TRBD1 matches at 7 bases. This CDR3 spans 13 amino acids. V lost 4 bases, J lost 4 bases, and 4 bases stayed unmatched. The germline V gene encodes CDR1 SGHDT and CDR2 YYEEEE. The CDR3 loop reads CASSPGQIYGYTF. CDR3 nucleotide sequence: TGTGCCAGCAGCCCGGGACAGATCTATGGCTACACCTTC.

This chain links TRBV5-5 with TRBJ2-7, with 7 bases matching TRBD1. CDR3 length equals 13 residues. Trimming took 4 bases from V and 3 from J; bases not matched to a gene: 4. Germline CDR1 is SGHKS and CDR2 is YYEKEE (reference sequence). The chain's CDR3 is CASSRDSNYEQYF. CDR3 DNA sequence: TGTGCCAGCAGCCGGGACAGCAACTACGAGCAGTACTTC.

The gene calls are TRBV2 and TRBJ2-7; D may be TRBD2 (5 bases). Germline assignment: CDR1 SNHLY and CDR2 FYNNEI. This CDR3 comprises 11 residues. Trimming took 7 bases from V and 4 from J, leaving 8 bases between them. CDR3 DNA: TGTGCCAGCACCGGGGAGTACGAGCAGTACTTC. Translation: CASTGEYEQYF.

This clone is a singleton in its sample. The J gene is TRBJ2-1, the V gene TRBV4-2; 12 nucleotides agree with TRBD2. V lost 1 base and J lost 8; bases outside the gene matches: 9. This CDR3 contains 17 residues. Looked up from germline, CDR1 is LGHNA and CDR2 is YNFKEQ. CDR3 nucleotides: TGTGCCAGCAGCCAAGGGGCTAGCGGGGGGGCAATCGATGAGCAGTTCTTC. It codes for CASSQGASGGAIDEQFF.

The V and J genes are TRBV11-1 and TRBJ2-1; 10 bases map to TRBD2. Germline trimming cut 6 bases from V and 10 bases from J; bases unmatched to any gene: 9. This CDR3 has 14 residues. Germline loops: CDR1 SGHAT, CDR2 FQDESV (reference sequence). CDR3 nucleotide sequence: TGTGCCAGCAGTAAAAGCGGGGGGGTGGGGGAGCAGTTCTTC. Its translation is CASSKSGGVGEQFF.

The chain uses TRBV5-6 and TRBJ1-2, with 11 positions matching TRBD1. The CDR3 contains 16 residues. The germline V gene has CDR1 SGHDT and CDR2 YYEEEE. V lost 2 bases and J lost 4; bases outside the gene matches: 7. The CDR3 nucleotides read TGTGCCAGCAGCTTAAAGGGACAGGGGGATAGCTATGGCTACACCTTC. Its translation: CASSLKGQGDSYGYTF.

A single count supports this clone. J is TRBJ1-4 and V is TRBV9; the match to TRBD1 covers 9 bases. Trimming cost V 2 bases and J 6 bases; bases outside gene matches: 5. CDR3 size: 15 residues. CDR1 and CDR2 from the germline V gene are SGDLS and YYNGEE. The DNA of the CDR3 is TGTGCCAGCAGCGTGACAGGGGGACCTCATGAAAAACTGTTTTTT. It translates to CASSVTGGPHEKLFF.

This clone was seen once. The rearrangement uses TRBV7-2 and TRBJ2-7; D is undetermined. V was shortened by 5 bases and J by 0 bases, with 8 bases between the two germline ends. The CDR3 sequence is 13 residues long. CDR1 is SGHTA, CDR2 FQGNSA, per germline. CDR3 protein: CASSPPSSYEQYF. In DNA form, the CDR3 reads TGTGCCAGCAGCCCCCCCAGCTCCTACGAGCAGTACTTC.

The chain recombines TRBV4-2 with TRBJ2-4; TRBD2 matches at 10 bases. CDR1 LGHNA and CDR2 YNFKEQ come from the germline V gene. The CDR3 extends over 18 amino acids. V was pared by 0 bases and J by 2 bases, with 7 bases of the junction left unmatched. This chain's CDR3 is CASSQDGSGGGTKNIQYF. The CDR3 nucleotides are TGTGCCAGCAGCCAAGATGGCAGCGGGGGGGGAACCAAAAACATTCAGTACTTC.

J is TRBJ2-2 and V is TRBV6-6; 9 bases align to TRBD1. Germline V gene lookup returns CDR1 MNHNY and CDR2 SVGAGI (reference sequence). With 3 bases clipped from V and 7 bases from J, the junction kept 6 bases outside the gene matches. This CDR3 has 15 amino acids. The CDR3 region has the DNA TGTGCCAGCAGTTATTCCGGGACAGGGATCGGGGAGCTGTTTTTT. Translation: CASSYSGTGIGELFF.

This chain links TRBV5-8 with TRBJ1-1; the D gene is possibly TRBD1 (5 bases). Germline-derived CDR1 and CDR2 are SGHTS and YDEGEE. Trimming took 0 bases from V and 5 from J, leaving 8 bases between them. This CDR3 comprises 13 residues. The CDR3 loop is CASSLDSGTEAFF. For the CDR3, the DNA is TGTGCCAGCAGCTTGGATTCAGGGACTGAAGCTTTCTTT.

The chain has TRBV4-2 and TRBJ1-1; a possible D gene is TRBD1 (5 bases). Germline V gene sequence: CDR1 LGHNA, CDR2 YNFKEQ. Trimming left V 7 bases short and J 11 bases short, with 17 bases between. The CDR3 covers 12 residues. CDR3: CASTGTGVRAFF. The CDR3 region has the DNA TGTGCCAGCACGGGTACGGGGGTGAGGGCTTTCTTT.